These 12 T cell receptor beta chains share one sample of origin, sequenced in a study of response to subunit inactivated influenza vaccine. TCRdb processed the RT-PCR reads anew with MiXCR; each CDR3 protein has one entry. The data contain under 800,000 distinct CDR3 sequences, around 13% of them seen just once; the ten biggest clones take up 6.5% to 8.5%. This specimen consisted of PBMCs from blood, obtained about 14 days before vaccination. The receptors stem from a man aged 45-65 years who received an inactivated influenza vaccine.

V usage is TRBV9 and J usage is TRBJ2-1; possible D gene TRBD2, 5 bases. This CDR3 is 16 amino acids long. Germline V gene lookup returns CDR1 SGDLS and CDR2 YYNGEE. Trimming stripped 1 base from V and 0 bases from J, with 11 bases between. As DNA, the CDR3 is TGTGCCAGCAGCGTAAGAGGAAGCGGCTCCTACAATGAGCAGTTCTTC. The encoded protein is CASSVRGSGSYNEQFF.

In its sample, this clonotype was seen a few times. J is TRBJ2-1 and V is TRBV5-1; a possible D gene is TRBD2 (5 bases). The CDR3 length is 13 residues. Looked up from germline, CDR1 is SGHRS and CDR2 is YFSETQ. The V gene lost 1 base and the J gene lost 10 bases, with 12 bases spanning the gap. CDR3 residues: CASSLNGDWEQFF. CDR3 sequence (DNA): TGCGCCAGCAGCTTGAACGGGGATTGGGAGCAGTTCTTC.

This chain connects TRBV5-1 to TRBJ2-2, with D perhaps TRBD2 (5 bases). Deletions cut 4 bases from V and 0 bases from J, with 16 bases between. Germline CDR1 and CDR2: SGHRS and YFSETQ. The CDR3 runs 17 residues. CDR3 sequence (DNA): TGCGCCAGCAGCCGTAGCGCCGCGGTACCGAACACCGGGGAGCTGTTTTTT. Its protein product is CASSRSAAVPNTGELFF.

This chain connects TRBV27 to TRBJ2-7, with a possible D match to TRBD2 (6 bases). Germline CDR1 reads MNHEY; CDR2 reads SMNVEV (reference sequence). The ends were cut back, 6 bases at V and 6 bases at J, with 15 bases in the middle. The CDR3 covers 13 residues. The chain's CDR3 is CASRAGPGAEQYF. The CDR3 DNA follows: TGTGCCAGCAGGGCGGGGCCAGGAGCCGAGCAGTACTTC.

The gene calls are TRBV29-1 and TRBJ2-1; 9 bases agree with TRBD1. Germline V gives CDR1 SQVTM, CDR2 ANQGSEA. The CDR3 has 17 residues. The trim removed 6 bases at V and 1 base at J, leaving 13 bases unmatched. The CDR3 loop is CSVLGTGLEWSYNEQFF. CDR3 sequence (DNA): TGCAGCGTGCTGGGGACAGGGCTTGAGTGGTCCTACAATGAGCAGTTCTTC.

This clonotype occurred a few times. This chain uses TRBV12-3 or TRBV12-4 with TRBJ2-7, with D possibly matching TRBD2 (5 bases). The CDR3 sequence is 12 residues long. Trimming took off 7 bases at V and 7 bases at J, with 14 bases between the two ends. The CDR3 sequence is CASTANPGEQYF. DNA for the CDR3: TGTGCCAGCACCGCCAACCCGGGGGAGCAGTACTTC.

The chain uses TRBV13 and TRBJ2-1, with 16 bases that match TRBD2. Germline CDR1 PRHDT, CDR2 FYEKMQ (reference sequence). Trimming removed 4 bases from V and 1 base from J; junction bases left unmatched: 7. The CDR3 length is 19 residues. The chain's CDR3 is CASSSVGLAGGPSYNEQFF. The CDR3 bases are TGTGCCAGCAGCTCGGTGGGACTAGCGGGAGGGCCGTCCTACAATGAGCAGTTCTTC.

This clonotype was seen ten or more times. The CDR3 protein is CASSLAPSGSGLDTQYF. CDR3 DNA: TGTGCCAGCAGCTTAGCCCCCAGCGGGAGCGGATTAGATACGCAGTATTTT. The genes are TRBV7-2 and TRBJ2-3; 8 bases map to TRBD2. Germline CDR1 SGHTA, CDR2 FQGNSA. The CDR3 length is 17 residues. J lost 5 bases, V lost 0 bases, and 10 bases had no gene match.

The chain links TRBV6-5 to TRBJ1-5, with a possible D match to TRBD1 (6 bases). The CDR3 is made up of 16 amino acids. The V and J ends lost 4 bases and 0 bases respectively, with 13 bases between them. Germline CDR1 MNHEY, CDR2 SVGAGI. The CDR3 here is CASSSPTGYSNQPQHF. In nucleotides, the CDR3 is TGTGCCAGCAGTTCCCCGACAGGTTATAGCAATCAGCCCCAGCATTTT.

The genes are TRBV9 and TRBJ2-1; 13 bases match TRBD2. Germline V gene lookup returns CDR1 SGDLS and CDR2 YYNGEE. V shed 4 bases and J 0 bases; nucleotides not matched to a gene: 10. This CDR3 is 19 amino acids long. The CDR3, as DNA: TGTGCCAGCAGCCTAAACCTGGGACTAGCGGGGACCTCCTACAATGAGCAGTTCTTC. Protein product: CASSLNLGLAGTSYNEQFF.

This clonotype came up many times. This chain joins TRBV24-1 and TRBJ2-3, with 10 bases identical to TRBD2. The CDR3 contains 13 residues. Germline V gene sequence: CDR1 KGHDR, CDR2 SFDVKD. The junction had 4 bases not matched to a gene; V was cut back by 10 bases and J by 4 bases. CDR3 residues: CATNLAGADTQYF. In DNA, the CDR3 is TGTGCCACAAATCTAGCGGGAGCAGATACGCAGTATTTT.

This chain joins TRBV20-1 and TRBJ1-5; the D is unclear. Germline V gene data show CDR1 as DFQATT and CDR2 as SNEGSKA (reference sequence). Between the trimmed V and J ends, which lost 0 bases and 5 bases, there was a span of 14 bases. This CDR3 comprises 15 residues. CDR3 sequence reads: CSAREADGFYQPQHF. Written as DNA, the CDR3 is TGCAGTGCTAGAGAGGCGGACGGATTCTATCAGCCCCAGCATTTT.